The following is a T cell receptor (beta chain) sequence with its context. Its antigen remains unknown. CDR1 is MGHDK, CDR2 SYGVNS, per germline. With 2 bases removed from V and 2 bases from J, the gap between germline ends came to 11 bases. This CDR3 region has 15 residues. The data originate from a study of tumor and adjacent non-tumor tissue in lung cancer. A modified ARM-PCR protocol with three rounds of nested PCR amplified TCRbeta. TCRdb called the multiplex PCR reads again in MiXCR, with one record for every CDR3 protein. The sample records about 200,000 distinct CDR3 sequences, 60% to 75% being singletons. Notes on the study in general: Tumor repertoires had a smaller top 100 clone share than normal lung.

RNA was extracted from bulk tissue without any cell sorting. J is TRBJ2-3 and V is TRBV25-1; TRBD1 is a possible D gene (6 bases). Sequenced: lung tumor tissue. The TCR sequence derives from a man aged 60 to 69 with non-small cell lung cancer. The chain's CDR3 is CASSEVDRITDTQYF. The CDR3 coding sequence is TGTGCCAGCAGTGAAGTCGACAGGATCACAGATACGCAGTATTTT.